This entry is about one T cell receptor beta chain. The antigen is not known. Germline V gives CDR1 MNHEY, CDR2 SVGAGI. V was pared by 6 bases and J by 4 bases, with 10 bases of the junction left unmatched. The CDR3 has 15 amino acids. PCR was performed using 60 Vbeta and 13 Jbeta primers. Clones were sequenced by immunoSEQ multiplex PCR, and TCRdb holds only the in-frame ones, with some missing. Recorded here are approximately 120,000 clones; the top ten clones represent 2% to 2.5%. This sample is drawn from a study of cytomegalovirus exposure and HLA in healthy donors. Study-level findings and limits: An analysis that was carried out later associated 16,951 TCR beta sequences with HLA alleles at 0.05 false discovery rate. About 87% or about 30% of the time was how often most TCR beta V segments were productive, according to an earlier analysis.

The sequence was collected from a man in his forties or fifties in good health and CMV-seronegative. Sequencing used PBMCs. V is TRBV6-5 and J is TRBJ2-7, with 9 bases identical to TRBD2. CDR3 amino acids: CASRVVAGAVYEQYF. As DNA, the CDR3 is TGTGCCAGCAGGGTAGTAGCGGGGGCTGTGTACGAGCAGTACTTC.